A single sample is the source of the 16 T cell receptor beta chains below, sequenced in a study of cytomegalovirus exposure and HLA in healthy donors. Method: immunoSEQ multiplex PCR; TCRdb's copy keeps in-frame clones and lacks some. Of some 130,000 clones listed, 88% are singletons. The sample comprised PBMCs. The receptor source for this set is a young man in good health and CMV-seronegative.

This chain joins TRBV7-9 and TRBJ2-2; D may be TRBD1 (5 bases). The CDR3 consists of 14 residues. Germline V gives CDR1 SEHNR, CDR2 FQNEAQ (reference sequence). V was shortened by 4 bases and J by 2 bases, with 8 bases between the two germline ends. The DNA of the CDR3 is TGTGCCAGCAGCTCGACAGCCAACACCGGGGAGCTGTTTTTT. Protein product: CASSSTANTGELFF.

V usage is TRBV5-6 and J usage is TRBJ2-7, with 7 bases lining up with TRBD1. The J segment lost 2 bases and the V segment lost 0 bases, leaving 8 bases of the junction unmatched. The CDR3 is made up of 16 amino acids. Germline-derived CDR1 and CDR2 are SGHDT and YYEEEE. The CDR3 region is CASSLVGDSATYEQYF. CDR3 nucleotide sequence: TGTGCCAGCAGCTTGGTAGGGGACAGTGCGACCTACGAGCAGTACTTC.

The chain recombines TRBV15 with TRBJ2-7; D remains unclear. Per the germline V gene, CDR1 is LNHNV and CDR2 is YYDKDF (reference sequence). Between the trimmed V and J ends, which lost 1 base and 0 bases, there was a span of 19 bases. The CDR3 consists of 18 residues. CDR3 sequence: CATSRAQWPTSNSYEQYF. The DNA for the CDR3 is TGTGCCACCAGCAGAGCCCAATGGCCCACCTCGAACTCCTACGAGCAGTACTTC.

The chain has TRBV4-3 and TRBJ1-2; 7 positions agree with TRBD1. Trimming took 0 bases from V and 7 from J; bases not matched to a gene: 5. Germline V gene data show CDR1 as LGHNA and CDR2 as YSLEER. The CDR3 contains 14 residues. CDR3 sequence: CASSQDIGGAGYTF. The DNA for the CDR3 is TGCGCCAGCAGCCAAGATATAGGGGGCGCTGGCTACACCTTC.

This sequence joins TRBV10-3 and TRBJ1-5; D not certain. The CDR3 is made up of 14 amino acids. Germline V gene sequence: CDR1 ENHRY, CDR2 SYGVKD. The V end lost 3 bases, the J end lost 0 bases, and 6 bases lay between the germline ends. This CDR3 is CAISDSGSNQPQHF. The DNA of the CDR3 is TGTGCCATCAGTGACAGCGGTAGCAATCAGCCCCAGCATTTT.

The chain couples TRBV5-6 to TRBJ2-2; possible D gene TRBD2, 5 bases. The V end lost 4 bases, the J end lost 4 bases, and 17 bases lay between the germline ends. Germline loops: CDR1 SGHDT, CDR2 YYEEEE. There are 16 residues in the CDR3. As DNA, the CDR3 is TGTGCCAGCAGCCCCTGGACTGGCGTAGTCACCGGGGAGCTGTTTTTT. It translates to CASSPWTGVVTGELFF.

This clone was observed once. CDR3 amino acids: CASSRDRTNTGELFF. CDR3 sequence (DNA): TGTGCCAGCAGCCGCGACAGAACGAACACCGGGGAGCTGTTTTTT. The chain recombines TRBV13 with TRBJ2-2; the D gene is possibly TRBD1 (5 bases). CDR1 and CDR2 from the germline V gene are PRHDT and FYEKMQ (reference sequence). V lost 5 bases and J 0 bases, leaving 10 bases between the germline ends. The CDR3 totals 15 residues.

The CDR3 coding sequence is TGTGCCAGTAAGACAGGGAATGCGGCTGAAGCTTTCTTT. It encodes CASKTGNAAEAFF. The V call is TRBV2, the J call TRBJ1-1; TRBD1 aligns across 7 bases. The CDR3 loop spans 13 amino acids. In germline, CDR1 is SNHLY, CDR2 FYNNEI. V lost 9 bases to trimming and J lost 6 bases; unmatched junction nucleotides: 10.

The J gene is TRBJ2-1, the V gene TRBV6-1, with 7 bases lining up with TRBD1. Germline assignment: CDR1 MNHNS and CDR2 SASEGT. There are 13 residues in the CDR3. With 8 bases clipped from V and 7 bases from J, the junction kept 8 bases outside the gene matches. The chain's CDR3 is CASVGGEKNEQFF. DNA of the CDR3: TGTGCCAGCGTAGGGGGCGAAAAAAATGAGCAGTTCTTC.

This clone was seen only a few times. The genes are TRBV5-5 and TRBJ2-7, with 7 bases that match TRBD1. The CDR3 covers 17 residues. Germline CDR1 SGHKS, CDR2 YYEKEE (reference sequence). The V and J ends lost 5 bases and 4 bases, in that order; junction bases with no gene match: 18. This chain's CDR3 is CASSSRIRGQVFYEQYF. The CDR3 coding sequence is TGTGCCAGCAGTTCGAGGATCCGAGGACAGGTGTTTTACGAGCAGTACTTC.

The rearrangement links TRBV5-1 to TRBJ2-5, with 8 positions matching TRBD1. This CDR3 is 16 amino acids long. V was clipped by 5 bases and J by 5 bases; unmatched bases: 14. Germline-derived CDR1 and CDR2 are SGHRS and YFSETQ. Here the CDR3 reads CASRPWTGQLEETQYF. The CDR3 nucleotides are TGCGCCAGCAGGCCTTGGACAGGGCAGTTGGAGGAGACCCAGTACTTC.

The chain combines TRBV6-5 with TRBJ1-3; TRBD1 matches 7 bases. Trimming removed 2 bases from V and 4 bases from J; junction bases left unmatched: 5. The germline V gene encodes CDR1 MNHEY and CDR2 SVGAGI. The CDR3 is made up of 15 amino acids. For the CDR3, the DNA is TGTGCCAGCAGTTACGGGGGGACAGCCGGAAACACCATATATTTT. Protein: CASSYGGTAGNTIYF.

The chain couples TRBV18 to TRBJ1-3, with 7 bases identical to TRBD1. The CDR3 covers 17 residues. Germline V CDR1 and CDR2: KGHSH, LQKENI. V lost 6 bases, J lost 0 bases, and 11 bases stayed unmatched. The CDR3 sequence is CASSGQAMLSSGNTIYF. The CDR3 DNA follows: TGTGCCAGCTCTGGACAGGCGATGCTGAGCTCTGGAAACACCATATATTTT.

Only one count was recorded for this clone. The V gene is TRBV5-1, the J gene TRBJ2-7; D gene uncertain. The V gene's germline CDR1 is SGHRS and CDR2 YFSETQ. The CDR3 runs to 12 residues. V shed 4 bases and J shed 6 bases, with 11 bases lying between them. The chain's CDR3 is CASSPGDREQYF. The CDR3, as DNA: TGCGCCAGCAGCCCAGGTGATCGCGAGCAGTACTTC.

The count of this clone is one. DNA for the CDR3: TGCGCCAGCAGCCTAGGGACAGGGGTTGCGGGGACTGAAGCTTTCTTT. It specifies CASSLGTGVAGTEAFF. This chain links TRBV5-1 with TRBJ1-1; TRBD1 aligns across 10 bases. The length of the CDR3 is 16 residues. Trimming cost V 4 bases and J 5 bases; bases outside gene matches: 11. Per germline, CDR1 SGHRS and CDR2 YFSETQ.

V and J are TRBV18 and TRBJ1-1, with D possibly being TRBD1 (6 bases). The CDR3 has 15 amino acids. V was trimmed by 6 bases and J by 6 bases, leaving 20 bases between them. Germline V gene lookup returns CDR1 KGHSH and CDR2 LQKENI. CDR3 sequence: CASSAQTGSSAEAFF. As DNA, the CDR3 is TGTGCCAGCTCGGCCCAAACAGGGTCTTCGGCTGAAGCTTTCTTT.